A selection of T cell receptor beta chains follows, all from one sample in a study of beta chain features in type 1 diabetes. TCRdb's copy holds only in-frame clones and misses some; the assay was immunoSEQ multiplex PCR. Of approximately 250,000 clones listed, 16% are singletons. Specimen: naive CD4+ T cells from blood. These receptors were taken from a man under 40 with type 1 diabetes. CDR3s include the opening cysteine and the closing phenylalanine or tryptophan. D genes are given only for firm matches. Rows give clone size only sometimes, using once, few, many, or a class for an expanded clone.

CASSSLAGVTNEQFF | TGTGCCAGCAGCTCACTAGCGGGAGTAACCAATGAGCAGTTCTTC | TRBD2 | NA | TRBV7-2 | 15 | TRBJ2-1
CASSRILAGSYNEQFF | TGCGCCAGCAGCCGAATACTAGCGGGCTCCTACAATGAGCAGTTCTTC | TRBD2 | NA | TRBV4-1 | 16 | TRBJ2-1
CASSSAWGAEGYGYTF | TGTGCCAGCAGCTCCGCTTGGGGGGCAGAAGGGTATGGCTACACCTTC | NA | few | TRBV7-9 | 16 | TRBJ1-2
CASSVGYRVTGGEQFF | TGTGCCAGCAGCGTAGGTTACAGGGTGACAGGTGGTGAGCAGTTCTTC | NA | NA | TRBV9 | 16 | TRBJ2-1
CSVGVGAIGDTQYF | TGCAGCGTTGGAGTGGGGGCGATCGGAGATACGCAGTATTTT | NA | few | TRBV29-1 | 14 | TRBJ2-3
CASSFGQGGETQYF | TGCGCCAGCAGCTTCGGACAGGGTGGAGAGACCCAGTACTTC | TRBD1 | NA | TRBV5-1 | 14 | TRBJ2-5
CASSSREETQYF | TGTGCCAGCAGTAGCAGGGAAGAGACCCAGTACTTC | NA | few | TRBV2 | 12 | TRBJ2-5
CSVMKTSGDPNTQYF | TGCAGCGTCATGAAGACTAGCGGGGACCCAAATACGCAGTATTTT | TRBD2 | few | TRBV29-1 | 15 | TRBJ2-3
CSVLRREIRDTQYF | TGCAGCGTGCTTCGGCGGGAGATTAGGGATACGCAGTATTTT | TRBD2 | few | TRBV29-1 | 14 | TRBJ2-3
CASSLEGNTDTQYF | TGCGCCAGCAGCTTGGAAGGAAACACAGATACGCAGTATTTT | NA | NA | TRBV5-1 | 14 | TRBJ2-3
CASSLKGLAGNGQYF | TGTGCCAGCAGCTTAAAGGGACTAGCGGGAAACGGGCAGTACTTC | TRBD2 | NA | TRBV7-2 | 15 | TRBJ2-7
CSVGNGFDEQYF | TGCAGCGTTGGAAACGGCTTCGACGAGCAGTACTTC | NA | NA | TRBV29-1 | 12 | TRBJ2-7
CASSPKPRTGRYNEQFF | TGTGCCAGCAGCCCGAAACCGCGGACAGGGCGGTACAATGAGCAGTTCTTC | TRBD1 | few | TRBV7-9 | 17 | TRBJ2-1
CASSLALGEQYF | TGTGCCAGCAGCTTAGCTCTCGGCGAGCAGTACTTC | NA | NA | TRBV11-2 | 12 | TRBJ2-7
CASRTQDGANVLTF | TGTGCCAGCAGGACACAAGATGGGGCCAACGTCCTGACTTTC | NA | NA | TRBV28 | 14 | TRBJ2-6
CASIPGTEGNIQYF | TGTGCCAGCATACCCGGGACAGAGGGAAACATTCAGTACTTC | TRBD1 | NA | TRBV28 | 14 | TRBJ2-4
CSSLTGDSYEQYF | TGCAGCTCCCTGACAGGCGACTCCTACGAGCAGTACTTC | NA | few | TRBV29-1 | 13 | TRBJ2-7
CSVQRGSTDTQYF | TGCAGCGTTCAGCGAGGGAGCACAGATACGCAGTATTTT | NA | NA | TRBV29-1 | 13 | TRBJ2-3
CAISESRTGETQYF | TGTGCCATCAGTGAGAGTCGAACCGGAGAGACCCAGTACTTC | NA | NA | TRBV10-3 | 14 | TRBJ2-5
CASSTPGLSETQYF | TGTGCCAGCAGCACACCGGGACTATCGGAGACCCAGTACTTC | TRBD2 | NA | TRBV9 | 14 | TRBJ2-5
CSVRAGLAGNYNEQFF | TGCAGCGTGCGCGCGGGACTAGCGGGAAACTACAATGAGCAGTTCTTC | TRBD2 | NA | TRBV29-1 | 16 | TRBJ2-1
CASSLDRGQETQYF | TGCGCCAGCAGCTTGGACAGGGGGCAAGAGACCCAGTACTTC | TRBD1 | few | TRBV5-1 | 14 | TRBJ2-5
CASSSHRETQYF | TGTGCCAGCAGCTCCCATAGGGAGACCCAGTACTTC | NA | NA | TRBV4-2 | 12 | TRBJ2-5
CASSPDRGHRLYSNQPQHF | TGTGCCAGCAGTCCAGACAGGGGGCACCGTCTTTATAGCAATCAGCCCCAGCATTTT | TRBD1 | few | TRBV27 | 19 | TRBJ1-5
CASSLDGSVSYEQYF | TGTGCCAGCAGCTTGGACGGGAGCGTCTCCTACGAGCAGTACTTC | NA | NA | TRBV5-4 | 15 | TRBJ2-7
CASSSRVAGVPGTGELFF | TGTGCCAGCAGCTCCCGGGTAGCGGGAGTCCCCGGGACCGGGGAGCTGTTTTTT | TRBD2 | NA | TRBV7-3 | 18 | TRBJ2-2
CASSLGPIYEQYF | TGTGCCAGCAGCCTGGGACCGATTTACGAGCAGTACTTC | NA | NA | TRBV9 | 13 | TRBJ2-7
CASRGQGLGYEQYF | TGTGCCAGCAGGGGACAGGGTCTGGGCTACGAGCAGTACTTC | TRBD1 | few | TRBV25-1 | 14 | TRBJ2-7
CASSLEGGRGKYF | TGTGCCAGCAGCTTAGAAGGCGGGAGAGGGAAGTACTTC | TRBD2 | NA | TRBV7-2 | 13 | TRBJ2-7
CASSLSGTGYADTQYF | TGCGCCAGCAGCCTCAGCGGGACAGGTTACGCAGATACGCAGTATTTT | NA | few | TRBV4-1 | 16 | TRBJ2-3
CASSVAADTQYF | TGTGCCAGCAGCGTAGCAGCAGATACGCAGTATTTT | NA | NA | TRBV9 | 12 | TRBJ2-3
CSVPSGGTTEAFF | TGCAGCGTCCCCTCCGGGGGCACCACTGAAGCTTTCTTT | NA | few | TRBV29-1 | 13 | TRBJ1-1
CASSYSSGGKLFF | TGTGCCAGCAGTTACTCCTCGGGAGGAAAACTGTTTTTT | NA | NA | TRBV6-5 | 13 | TRBJ1-4
CSVDMTGGYGNEQFF | TGCAGCGTTGATATGACAGGGGGCTATGGCAATGAGCAGTTCTTC | TRBD1 | NA | TRBV29-1 | 15 | TRBJ2-1
CASSGSSDTQYF | TGTGCCAGCAGTGGGTCGTCAGATACGCAGTATTTT | NA | few | TRBV25-1 | 12 | TRBJ2-3
CASSSTVPQETQYF | TGTGCCAGCAGCTCAACAGTGCCCCAAGAGACCCAGTACTTC | NA | few | TRBV7-2 | 14 | TRBJ2-5
CASSDPGLNGYTF | TGTGCCAGCAGCGACCCCGGACTGAATGGCTACACCTTC | NA | NA | TRBV9 | 13 | TRBJ1-2